This TCR beta chain is from a study of blood T cells in healthy people across ages. Broader study findings: Age showed a roughly linear inverse relationship with TCR beta diversity per million T cells.

With respect to this clonotype: Its antigen is unidentified.

PCR was performed a second time for 7 to 11 cycles using a sample-barcoded 5' primer and a J-beta primer mix. TCRdb ran MiXCR on the 5' RACE reads and lists one entry per CDR3 protein. The table shows about 780,000 distinct CDR3 sequences, with about half occurring only once. Each donor supplied roughly 9 milliliters of peripheral blood. The authors isolated at least 7 million PBMCs per sample. Sequenced material: blood. The sequence derives from a man aged 80 or over in good health.

The CDR3 sequence is CAIRDDQGAGDTQYF. In DNA form, the CDR3 reads TGTGCCATCAGGGACGATCAGGGGGCGGGAGATACGCAGTATTTT. J is TRBJ2-3 and V is TRBV10-3, with 8 positions matching TRBD1. Trimming cost V 6 bases and J 5 bases; bases outside gene matches: 10. The CDR3 length is 15 residues. Germline CDR1 reads ENHRY; CDR2 reads SYGVKD.